Listed below are T cell receptor beta chains from one sample, sequenced in a study of cytomegalovirus exposure and HLA in healthy donors. TCRdb's table, derived via immunoSEQ multiplex PCR, lists solely in-frame clones and lacks some. Here the sample spans almost 85,000 clones, roughly 73% being singletons. Input material: PBMCs. Source of these receptors: a male donor in good health and CMV-seropositive. The CDR3 runs from the conserved cysteine through the conserved F or W. D genes are given only for firm matches. A clone size is listed for some rows: how often the clone was seen (once, few, many), or a class if it is expanded.

clone size: .
V gene: TRBV30
J gene: TRBJ1-5
D gene: TRBD1
CDR3 DNA: TGTGCCTGGAGGCCTACAGGGGCACGACAGCCCCAGCATTTT
CDR3 protein: CAWRPTGARQPQHF

clone size: .
V gene: TRBV28
J gene: TRBJ1-1
D gene: .
CDR3 DNA: TGTGCCAGCAGGGCTCGATGGAGCACTGAAGCTTTCTTT
CDR3 protein: CASRARWSTEAFF

clone size: .
V gene: TRBV9
J gene: TRBJ2-5
D gene: TRBD1
CDR3 DNA: TGTGCCAGCAGCGTCACAGGGGCCCCCCAAGAGACCCAGTACTTC
CDR3 protein: CASSVTGAPQETQYF

clone size: .
V gene: TRBV11-2
J gene: TRBJ1-1
D gene: .
CDR3 DNA: TGTGCCAGCAGCTTAGTAGGAATGGGTTTGGCGGGTACTGACGAAGCTTTCTTT
CDR3 protein: CASSLVGMGLAGTDEAFF

clone size: few
V gene: TRBV4-1
J gene: TRBJ2-7
D gene: TRBD2
CDR3 DNA: TGCGCCAGCAGCCTACTAGCGGGAGACAACTACGAGCAGTACTTC
CDR3 protein: CASSLLAGDNYEQYF

clone size: once
V gene: TRBV4-1
J gene: TRBJ2-1
D gene: TRBD2
CDR3 DNA: TGCGCCAGCAGCCAAGGTAGCGGGAGCTTGAATGAGCAGTTCTTC
CDR3 protein: CASSQGSGSLNEQFF

clone size: few
V gene: TRBV6-1
J gene: TRBJ2-3
D gene: .
CDR3 DNA: TGTGCCAGCAGTGAAGCGGCGGACACAGATACGCAGTATTTT
CDR3 protein: CASSEAADTDTQYF

clone size: .
V gene: TRBV5-1
J gene: TRBJ2-1
D gene: .
CDR3 DNA: TGCGCCAGCAGCTTGGGGGGAGGCGATTCCAATGAGCAGTTCTTC
CDR3 protein: CASSLGGGDSNEQFF

clone size: .
V gene: TRBV7-9
J gene: TRBJ1-3
D gene: TRBD1
CDR3 DNA: TGTGCCAGCAGCTCGCTAGGACAGGGGAGGCCTGGAAACACCATATATTTT
CDR3 protein: CASSSLGQGRPGNTIYF

clone size: .
V gene: TRBV25-1
J gene: TRBJ1-6
D gene: .
CDR3 DNA: TGTGCCAGCAGTAAGCGAATAACCCAGAGCTCCTATAATTCACCCCTCCACTTT
CDR3 protein: CASSKRITQSSYNSPLHF

clone size: .
V gene: TRBV2
J gene: TRBJ1-4
D gene: .
CDR3 DNA: TGTGCCAGCAGTGGGGTCCGGGGGTTAAATGAAAAACTGTTTTTT
CDR3 protein: CASSGVRGLNEKLFF

clone size: .
V gene: TRBV6-5
J gene: TRBJ2-3
D gene: .
CDR3 DNA: TGTGCCAGCAGTTCCCTAGGGGGTTTGACAGATACGCAGTATTTT
CDR3 protein: CASSSLGGLTDTQYF

clone size: .
V gene: TRBV5-6
J gene: TRBJ2-1
D gene: .
CDR3 DNA: TGTGCCAGCAGCTTCCGGGACAAACGAGGAACTGAGCAGTTCTTC
CDR3 protein: CASSFRDKRGTEQFF

clone size: .
V gene: TRBV6-4
J gene: TRBJ2-2
D gene: .
CDR3 DNA: TGTGCCAGCAGCCTGAGGAGGACCGGGGAGCTGTTTTTT
CDR3 protein: CASSLRRTGELFF

clone size: once
V gene: TRBV9
J gene: TRBJ2-5
D gene: .
CDR3 DNA: TGTGCCAGCAGCGCCACAGCTAACCAAGAGACCCAGTACTTC
CDR3 protein: CASSATANQETQYF

clone size: .
V gene: TRBV2
J gene: TRBJ2-1
D gene: TRBD2
CDR3 DNA: TGTGCCAGCACTGGCGGGAGAAGGGAATACAATGAGCAGTTCTTC
CDR3 protein: CASTGGRREYNEQFF

clone size: few
V gene: TRBV5-8
J gene: TRBJ1-1
D gene: TRBD1
CDR3 DNA: TGTGCCAGCAGCTTACAGGGGTCAAACACTGAAGCTTTCTTT
CDR3 protein: CASSLQGSNTEAFF

clone size: .
V gene: TRBV6-5
J gene: TRBJ2-7
D gene: TRBD1
CDR3 DNA: TGTGCCAGCAGTCGGGACAGGGTGTTCCACGAGCAGTACTTC
CDR3 protein: CASSRDRVFHEQYF

clone size: .
V gene: TRBV28
J gene: TRBJ1-2
D gene: TRBD1
CDR3 DNA: TGTGCCAGCAGCACGACAGGGGGCGCAGGGGGCTACACCTTC
CDR3 protein: CASSTTGGAGGYTF

clone size: .
V gene: TRBV20-1
J gene: TRBJ2-1
D gene: .
CDR3 DNA: TGCAGTCTTGGGAGGAATGAGCAGTTCTTC
CDR3 protein: CSLGRNEQFF

clone size: .
V gene: TRBV10-1
J gene: TRBJ1-3
D gene: TRBD1
CDR3 DNA: TGCGCCAGCAGTGCGAATTCCGGGACAGTTGGAAACACCATATATTTT
CDR3 protein: CASSANSGTVGNTIYF